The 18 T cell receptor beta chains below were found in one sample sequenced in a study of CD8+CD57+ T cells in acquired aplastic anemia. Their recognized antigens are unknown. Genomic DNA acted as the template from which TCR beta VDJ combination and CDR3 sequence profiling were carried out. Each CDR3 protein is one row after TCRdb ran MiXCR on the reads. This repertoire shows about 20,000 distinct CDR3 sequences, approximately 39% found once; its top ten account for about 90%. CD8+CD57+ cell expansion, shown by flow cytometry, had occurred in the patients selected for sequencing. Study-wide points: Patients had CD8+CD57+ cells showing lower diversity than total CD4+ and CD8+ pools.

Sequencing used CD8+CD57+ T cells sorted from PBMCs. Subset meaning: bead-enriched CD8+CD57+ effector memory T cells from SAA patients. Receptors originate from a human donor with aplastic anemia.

CDR3 sequence (DNA): TGTGCCAGCAGTCCCTGGAGGGCCGGGTTTGAGTATGGCTACACCATATATTTT. Amino acid sequence: CASSPWRAGFEYGYTIYF. V is TRBV6-6 and J is TRBJ1-3; no definite D call. Deletions cut 5 bases from V and 8 bases from J, with 28 bases between. The CDR3 is made up of 18 amino acids. Germline V gene sequence: CDR1 MNHNY, CDR2 SVGAGI (reference sequence).

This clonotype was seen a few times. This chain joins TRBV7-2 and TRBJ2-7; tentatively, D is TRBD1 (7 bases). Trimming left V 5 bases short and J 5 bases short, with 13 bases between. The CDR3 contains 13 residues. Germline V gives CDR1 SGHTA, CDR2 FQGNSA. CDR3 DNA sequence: TGTGCCAGCAGCCGTCAGGGGGGTGACGAGCAGTACTTC. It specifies CASSRQGGDEQYF.

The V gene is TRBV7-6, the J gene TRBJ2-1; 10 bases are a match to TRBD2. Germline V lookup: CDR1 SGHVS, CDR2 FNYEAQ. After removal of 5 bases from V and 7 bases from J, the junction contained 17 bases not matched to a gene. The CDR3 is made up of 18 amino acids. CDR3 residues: CASSQDPQRGGPFNEQFF. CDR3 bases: TGTGCCAGCAGCCAAGACCCCCAGCGGGGGGGTCCCTTTAATGAGCAGTTCTTC.

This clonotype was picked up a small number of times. CDR3 DNA: TGTGCCACCAGCAGAGATCCACCGGTATCAAGCTCCTACAATGAGCAGTTCTTC. It is translated as CATSRDPPVSSSYNEQFF. This chain links TRBV15 with TRBJ2-1; D unresolved. V was cut by 0 bases and J by 0 bases, with 15 bases left in between. The CDR3 has 18 residues. Germline V gene data show CDR1 as LNHNV and CDR2 as YYDKDF (reference sequence).

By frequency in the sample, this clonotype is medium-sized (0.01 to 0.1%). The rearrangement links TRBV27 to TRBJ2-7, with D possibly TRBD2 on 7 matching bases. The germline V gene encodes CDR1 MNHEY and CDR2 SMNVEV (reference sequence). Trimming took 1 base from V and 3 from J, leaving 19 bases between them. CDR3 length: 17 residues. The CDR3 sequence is CASSLWVGQGGGYEQYF. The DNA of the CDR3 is TGTGCCAGCAGTTTATGGGTGGGGCAGGGAGGGGGCTACGAGCAGTACTTC.

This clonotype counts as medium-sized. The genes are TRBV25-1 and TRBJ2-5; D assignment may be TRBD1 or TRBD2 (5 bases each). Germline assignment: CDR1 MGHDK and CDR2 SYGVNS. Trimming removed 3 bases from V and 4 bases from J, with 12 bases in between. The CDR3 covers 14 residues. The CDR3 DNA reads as TGTGCCAGCAGTGAGAGAGGTGGGGGAGAGACCCAGTACTTC. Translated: CASSERGGGETQYF.

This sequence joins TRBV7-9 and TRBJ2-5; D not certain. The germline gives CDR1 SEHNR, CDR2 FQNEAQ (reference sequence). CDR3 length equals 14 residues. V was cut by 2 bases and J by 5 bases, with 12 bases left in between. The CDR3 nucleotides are TGTGCCAGCAGCTTATCCCTAGGCTACGAGACCCAGTACTTC. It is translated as CASSLSLGYETQYF.

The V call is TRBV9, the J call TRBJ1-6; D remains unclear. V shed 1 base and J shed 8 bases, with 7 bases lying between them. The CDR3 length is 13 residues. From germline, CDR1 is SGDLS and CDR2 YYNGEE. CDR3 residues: CASSVTADSPLHF. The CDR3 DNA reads TGTGCCAGCAGCGTAACGGCAGATTCACCCCTCCACTTT.

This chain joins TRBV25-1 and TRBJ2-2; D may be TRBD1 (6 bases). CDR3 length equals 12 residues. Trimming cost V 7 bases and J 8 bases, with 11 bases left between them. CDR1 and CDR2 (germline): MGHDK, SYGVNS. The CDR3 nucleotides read TGTGCCAGCACCTCAGGACAGGGGGAGCTGTTTTTT. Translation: CASTSGQGELFF.

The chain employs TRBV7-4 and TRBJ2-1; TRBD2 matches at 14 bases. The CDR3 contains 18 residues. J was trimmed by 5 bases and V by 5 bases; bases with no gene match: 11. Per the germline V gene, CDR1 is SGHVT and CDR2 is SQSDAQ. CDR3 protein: CASSGTGGLAGDNNEQFF. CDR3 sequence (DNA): TGTGCCAGCAGCGGAACAGGGGGACTAGCGGGAGATAACAATGAGCAGTTCTTC.

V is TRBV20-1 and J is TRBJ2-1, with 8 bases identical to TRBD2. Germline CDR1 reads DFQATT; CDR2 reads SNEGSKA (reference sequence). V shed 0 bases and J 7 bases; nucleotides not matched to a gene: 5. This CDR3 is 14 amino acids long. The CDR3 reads CSARDGTSWNEQFF. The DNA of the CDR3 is TGCAGTGCTAGAGACGGGACTAGTTGGAATGAGCAGTTCTTC.

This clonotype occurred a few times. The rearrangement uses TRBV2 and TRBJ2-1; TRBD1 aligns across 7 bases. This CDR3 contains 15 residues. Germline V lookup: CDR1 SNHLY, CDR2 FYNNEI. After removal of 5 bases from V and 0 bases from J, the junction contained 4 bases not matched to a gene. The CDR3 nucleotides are TGTGCCAGCAGTCCACAGGGGCTCTCCTACAATGAGCAGTTCTTC. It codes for CASSPQGLSYNEQFF.

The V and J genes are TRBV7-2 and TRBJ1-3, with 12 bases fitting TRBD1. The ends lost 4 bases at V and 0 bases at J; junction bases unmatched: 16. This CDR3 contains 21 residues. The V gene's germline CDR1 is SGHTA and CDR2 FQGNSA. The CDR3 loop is CASSSRGGGQGATYSGNTIYF. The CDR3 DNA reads TGTGCCAGCAGCTCACGCGGGGGGGGACAGGGGGCAACCTACTCTGGAAACACCATATATTTT.

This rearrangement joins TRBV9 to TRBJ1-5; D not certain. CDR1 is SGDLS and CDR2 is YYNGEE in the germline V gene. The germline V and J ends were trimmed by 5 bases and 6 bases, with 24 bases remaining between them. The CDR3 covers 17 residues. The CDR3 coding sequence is TGTGCCAGCAGGCAACTCAGCGTTGAGCTGGGGAGTCAGCCCCAGCATTTT. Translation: CASRQLSVELGSQPQHF.

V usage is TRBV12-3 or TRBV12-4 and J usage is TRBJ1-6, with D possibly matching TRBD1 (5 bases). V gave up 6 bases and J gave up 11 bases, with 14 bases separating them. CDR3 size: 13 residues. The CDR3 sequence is CASRGLTGTPLHF. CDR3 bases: TGTGCCAGCAGGGGGCTGACCGGGACACCCCTCCACTTT.

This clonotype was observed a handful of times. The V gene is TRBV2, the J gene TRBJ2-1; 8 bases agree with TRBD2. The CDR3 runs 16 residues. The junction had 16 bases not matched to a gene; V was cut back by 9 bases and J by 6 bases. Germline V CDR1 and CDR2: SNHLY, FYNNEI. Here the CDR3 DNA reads TGTGCCAGGAGAGGGGTTTTAAACGGGGGGGCCAATGAGCAGTTCTTC. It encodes CARRGVLNGGANEQFF.

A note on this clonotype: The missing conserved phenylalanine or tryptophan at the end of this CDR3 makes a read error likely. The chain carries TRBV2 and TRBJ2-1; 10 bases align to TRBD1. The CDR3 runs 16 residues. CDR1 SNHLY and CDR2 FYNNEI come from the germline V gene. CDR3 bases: TGTGCCAGCAGGGAAGACAGGGGGCGTGGAAACAATGAGCAGTTCTCC. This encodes CASREDRGRGNNEQFS.

CDR3 residues: CSARGLAGFNEQFF. DNA for the CDR3: TGCAGTGCTAGGGGACTAGCGGGGTTCAATGAGCAGTTCTTC. This chain links TRBV20-1 with TRBJ2-1, with 13 bases that match TRBD2. Per the germline V gene, CDR1 is DFQATT and CDR2 is SNEGSKA (reference sequence). The CDR3 runs 14 residues. The V and J ends lost 3 bases and 6 bases, in that order; junction bases with no gene match: 2.